Each of the 8 T cell receptor beta chains below was sequenced from the same sample in a study of technical replicates of blood from a handful of donors. Sequenced by immunoSEQ multiplex PCR; TCRdb stores in-frame clones only, minus some. The sample holds around 76,000 clones, almost 99% seen once. The sample taken for sequencing was T cells isolated from PBMCs. These receptors were taken from a human donor in good health.

This chain connects TRBV9 to TRBJ2-1; TRBD1 agrees at 9 bases. V dropped 4 bases and J dropped 7; count of bases not matched to a gene: 15. The CDR3 extends over 17 amino acids. The germline gives CDR1 SGDLS, CDR2 YYNGEE. This chain's CDR3 is CASSFSPEDRGRNEQFF. CDR3 nucleotides: TGTGCCAGCAGCTTCAGCCCAGAGGACAGGGGCAGAAATGAGCAGTTCTTC. Full variable domain (remainder filled in from reference TRBV9 and TRBJ2-1): DSGVTQTPKHLITATGQRVTLRCSPRSGDLSVYWYQQSLDQGLQFLIQYYNGEERAKGNILERFSAQQFPDLHSELNLSSLELGDSALYFCASSFSPEDRGRNEQFFGPGTRLTVL.

V is TRBV7-3 and J is TRBJ2-7; D possibly corresponds to TRBD1 (5 bases). The germline V and J ends were trimmed by 5 bases and 0 bases, with 17 bases remaining between them. The CDR3 is made up of 16 amino acids. Looked up from germline, CDR1 is SGHTA and CDR2 is FQGTGA. The CDR3 DNA sequence: TGTGCCAGCAGCCCCCAATCAAGGGGCACCTCCTACGAGCAGTACTTC. Its protein product is CASSPQSRGTSYEQYF.

The chain carries TRBV6-1 and TRBJ1-1; a possible D gene is TRBD1 (5 bases). Trimming cost V 6 bases and J 9 bases, with 17 bases left between them. This CDR3 spans 13 amino acids. Germline V gene lookup returns CDR1 MNHNS and CDR2 SASEGT. The CDR3 sequence: CASSIELTGKAFF. CDR3 sequence (DNA): TGTGCCAGCAGCATAGAGCTCACAGGAAAAGCTTTCTTT.

CDR3 bases: TGTGCCAGCAGCCCCCCAGGGGTCTGGGCTGAAGCTTTCTTT. Its protein is CASSPPGVWAEAFF. The chain recombines TRBV9 with TRBJ1-1; tentative D call: TRBD1 (6 bases). V lost 4 bases to trimming and J lost 6 bases, with 16 bases between them. CDR1 and CDR2 (germline): SGDLS, YYNGEE. CDR3 size: 14 residues.

The chain employs TRBV19 and TRBJ2-1; D call uncertain. Trimming removed 5 bases at V and 0 bases at J, with 11 bases between. The CDR3 is 15 amino acids. CDR1 is LNHDA, CDR2 SQIVND, per germline (reference sequence). The DNA for the CDR3 is TGTGCCAGTAGTGCCCTATACAGCTCCTACAATGAGCAGTTCTTC. This sequence encodes CASSALYSSYNEQFF.

V gene TRBV5-1 combines with J gene TRBJ2-1, with TRBD2 identical over 10 bases. The CDR3 is 16 amino acids. CDR1 and CDR2 from the germline V gene are SGHRS and YFSETQ. The J segment lost 3 bases and the V segment lost 4 bases, leaving 7 bases of the junction unmatched. CDR3 nucleotides: TGCGCCAGCAGCGCGGGAGCGGGAGGGCGCTACAATGAGCAGTTCTTC. Residues: CASSAGAGGRYNEQFF.

This chain uses TRBV19 with TRBJ2-1, with 9 bases identical to TRBD2. Germline V gene sequence: CDR1 LNHDA, CDR2 SQIVND (reference sequence). Trimming at V came to 1 base and at J to 8 bases, leaving 3 bases not matched to a gene. The CDR3 extends over 14 amino acids. The CDR3 loop is CASSIGAGGDEQFF. The CDR3 DNA is TGTGCCAGTAGTATAGGGGCGGGAGGGGATGAGCAGTTCTTC. Full variable domain (outside the CDR3, taken from reference TRBV19 and TRBJ2-1): DGGITQSPKYLFRKEGQNVTLSCEQNLNHDAMYWYRQDPGQGLRLIYYSQIVNDFQKGDIAEGYSVSREKKESFPLTVTSAQKNPTAFYLCASSIGAGGDEQFFGPGTRLTVL.

This clone was recorded only once. The chain carries TRBV18 and TRBJ1-5, with 8 bases identical to TRBD1. The CDR3 runs 14 residues. The germline V gene encodes CDR1 KGHSH and CDR2 LQKENI. After removal of 6 bases from V and 4 bases from J, the junction contained 5 bases not matched to a gene. The CDR3 DNA is TGTGCCAGCTCTCTAAGACAGGGGAATCAGCCCCAGCATTTT. Its protein product is CASSLRQGNQPQHF.